This T cell receptor beta chain was captured by sequencing in a study of T cell repertoires in cytomegalovirus infection. There are 14 residues in the CDR3. Germline V gene data show CDR1 as DFQATT and CDR2 as SNEGSKA (reference sequence). With 6 bases removed from V and 3 bases from J, the gap between germline ends came to 15 bases. TCRdb re-analysed the reads in MiXCR, keeping a single row per CDR3 protein. Seen here are 310,000 or so distinct CDR3 sequences, more than 20% observed once, and the top ten hold about 15%. This TCR came from a human donor in good health (CMV status not recorded). Some clones in this sample may be carry-over from other donors' samples. Sequenced input: PBMCs. V usage is TRBV20-1 and J usage is TRBJ1-3; D possibly corresponds to TRBD1 (5 bases). CDR3 loop: CSARRGAVGNTIYF. The CDR3 DNA sequence: TGCAGTGCGAGACGGGGCGCGGTTGGAAACACCATATATTTT.